Below, 32 T cell receptor beta chains from the same sample are listed, as sequenced in a study of blood T cells in healthy people across ages. Primers used in a second PCR of about 7 to 12 cycles were a sample-barcoded 5' primer and a J-beta primer mix. MiXCR, run by TCRdb on the 5' RACE reads, gives a single entry per CDR3 protein. The repertoire includes about 1 million distinct CDR3 sequences, 35% to 55% of them detected once, and about 20% sits in the top ten. The source material was blood. Receptor source: an older woman in good health.

The chain joins TRBV30 to TRBJ2-1, with TRBD2 as a possible D gene (5 bases). The CDR3 extends over 14 amino acids. Between the trimmed V and J ends, which lost 0 bases and 6 bases, there was a span of 12 bases. Per germline, CDR1 GTSNPN and CDR2 SVGIG (reference sequence). The CDR3 DNA follows: TGTGCCTGGAGTGTGGGTAGCGTGATCAATGAGCAGTTCTTC. Translated, it gives CAWSVGSVINEQFF. The full variable domain, completed using reference TRBV30 and TRBJ2-1, is SQTIHQWPATLVQPVGSPLSLECTVEGTSNPNLYWYRQAAGRGLQLLFYSVGIGQISSEVPQNLSASRPQDRQFILSSKKLLLSDSGFYLCAWSVGSVINEQFFGPGTRLTVL.

V usage is TRBV6-6 and J usage is TRBJ2-1; 11 nucleotides align to TRBD1. The V and J ends lost 6 bases and 4 bases, in that order; junction bases with no gene match: 2. CDR3 length: 14 residues. Germline V CDR1 and CDR2: MNHNY, SVGAGI (reference sequence). The CDR3 here is CASRGDRGYNEQFF. The CDR3 DNA follows: TGTGCCAGCAGGGGGGACAGGGGGTACAATGAGCAGTTCTTC.

This clonotype has just a few counts. This chain links TRBV28 with TRBJ2-1, with 9 bases lining up with TRBD2. The CDR3 loop spans 14 amino acids. J was trimmed by 8 bases and V by 2 bases; bases with no gene match: 4. Germline assignment: CDR1 MDHEN and CDR2 SYDVKM. The CDR3: CASSLGTSTDEQFF. In DNA form, the CDR3 reads TGTGCCAGCAGTTTAGGGACTAGCACCGATGAGCAGTTCTTC.

The sample holds a few counts of this clonotype. The chain links TRBV2 to TRBJ2-6; 8 nucleotides match TRBD2. The length of the CDR3 is 18 residues. Germline trimming cut 3 bases from V and 0 bases from J; bases unmatched to any gene: 7. Germline values: CDR1 SNHLY, CDR2 FYNNEI. The CDR3: CASSESGGLSSGANVLTF. Written as DNA, the CDR3 is TGTGCCAGCAGTGAGTCGGGGGGGCTTAGCTCTGGGGCCAACGTCCTGACTTTC.

This chain connects TRBV5-6 to TRBJ1-1; TRBD1 is a possible D gene (5 bases). Germline V gene data show CDR1 as SGHDT and CDR2 as YYEEEE. With 5 bases removed from V and 8 bases from J, the gap between germline ends came to 25 bases. CDR3 length: 16 residues. The CDR3 DNA reads TGTGCCAGCAGTGGGGACTGGTCGGGCCGAGTACCCGAAGCTTTCTTT. Translated: CASSGDWSGRVPEAFF.

This chain joins TRBV21-1 and TRBJ2-1; the table's D call TRBD1 went unverified against the DNA. TRBV21-1 corresponds to a pseudogene. The CDR3 has 18 residues. This CDR3 is CAGSKDCGGQTTNCEQFF. CDR3 DNA: TGTGCCGGCAGCAAAGATTGCGGGGGACAGACAACCAACTGTGAGCAGTTCTTC.

V is TRBV5-1 and J is TRBJ2-3; a weak D match, TRBD2 (6 bases). Per germline, CDR1 SGHRS and CDR2 YFSETQ. Trimming took off 6 bases at V and 1 base at J, with 12 bases between the two ends. The CDR3 sequence is 14 residues long. CDR3 DNA sequence: TGCGCCAGCAATCCGGGACTTGGCACAGATACGCAGTATTTT. Protein: CASNPGLGTDTQYF.

A word on this clonotype: At one end, the junction sequence differs from germline, possibly due to a read error. This chain joins TRBV28 and TRBJ2-1, with D unresolved. The V gene's germline CDR1 is MDHEN and CDR2 SYDVKM. This CDR3 spans 13 amino acids. The CDR3 protein is CATSKVSDNEQFF. The CDR3 nucleotides read TGTGCCACCAGTAAGGTCTCGGACAATGAGCAGTTCTTC.

This chain links TRBV7-2 with TRBJ2-7; tentatively, D is TRBD2 (6 bases). The V end was cut by 0 bases, the J end by 3 bases, with 15 bases between. CDR1 and CDR2 from the germline V gene are SGHTA and FQGNSA. CDR3 size: 16 residues. CDR3 loop: CASSLAGTSRGYEQYF. CDR3 sequence (DNA): TGTGCCAGCAGCTTAGCCGGGACTTCAAGGGGCTACGAGCAGTACTTC.

This clonotype was seen more than once but under ten times. The J gene is TRBJ2-6, the V gene TRBV6-4; 9 bases line up with TRBD1. Germline assignment: CDR1 MRHNA and CDR2 SNTAGT. Trimming at V came to 5 bases and at J to 4 bases, leaving 3 bases not matched to a gene. The CDR3 length is 15 residues. The CDR3 is CASSIGTGGANVLTF. The CDR3 DNA follows: TGTGCCAGCAGTATCGGGACAGGGGGGGCCAACGTCCTGACTTTC.

This sequence joins TRBV15 and TRBJ1-2; TRBD1 matches at 9 bases. The CDR3 has 16 residues. J lost 4 bases, V lost 3 bases, and 9 bases had no gene match. CDR1 LNHNV and CDR2 YYDKDF come from the germline V gene (reference sequence). The CDR3 DNA follows: TGTGCCACCAGCAGGGAAGGGACAGGGACACCCTATGGCTACACCTTC. It is translated as CATSREGTGTPYGYTF.

This clonotype was counted at least ten times. CDR3 coding DNA: TGTGCCAGCAGTTTGGGGGGCGGTGGGGCCAACGTCCTGACTTTC. Its protein product is CASSLGGGGANVLTF. The chain employs TRBV12-3 or TRBV12-4 and TRBJ2-6; D assignment may be TRBD1 or TRBD2 (6 bases each). CDR3 size: 15 residues. Between the trimmed V and J ends, which lost 3 bases and 3 bases, there was a span of 9 bases.

This clonotype was found a few times. V is TRBV20-1 and J is TRBJ2-4, with D perhaps TRBD1 or TRBD2 (5 bases each). The end of the DNA is better explained by TRBJ2-7, so the J call may be wrong. The germline CDR1 and CDR2 sequences are DFQATT and SNEGSKA (reference sequence). This CDR3 is built from 12 residues. The CDR3 is CSAYDSGHEQYF. The CDR3 bases are TGCAGTGCGTACGACAGCGGCCACGAGCAGTACTTC.

This clonotype was counted a few times. The chain is built from TRBV20-1 and TRBJ2-7; possibly TRBD1 for D (5 bases). V lost 6 bases and J lost 4, with 16 bases in between. The CDR3 is made up of 13 amino acids. Germline V gene data show CDR1 as DFQATT and CDR2 as SNEGSKA (reference sequence). The CDR3 protein is CSAPGRVAYEQYF. The CDR3 DNA reads TGCAGTGCGCCCGGCAGGGTGGCATACGAGCAGTACTTC.

In this sample, this clonotype turned up a few times. The CDR3 DNA sequence: TGTGCCAGCAGGCCGGGACTAGCGGGGTTTTACGAGCAGTACTTC. It translates to CASRPGLAGFYEQYF. V gene TRBV12-3 or TRBV12-4 combines with J gene TRBJ2-7; 13 bases are shared with TRBD2. The CDR3 is made up of 15 amino acids. The junction had 6 bases not matched to a gene; V was cut back by 6 bases and J by 4 bases.

A few counts support this clonotype. V and J are TRBV6-5 and TRBJ2-3; 12 bases are shared with TRBD2. Trimming took 5 bases from V and 4 from J; bases not matched to a gene: 4. Looked up from germline, CDR1 is MNHEY and CDR2 is SVGAGI. The CDR3 runs 15 residues. CDR3 residues: CASSLAGGGADTQYF. As DNA, the CDR3 is TGTGCCAGCAGTCTAGCGGGAGGGGGGGCAGATACGCAGTATTTT.

Notes on this clonotype: The junction departs from germline at one end; a sequencing error may be responsible. The genes are TRBV4-2 and TRBJ1-1; D uncertain. Germline V gene lookup returns CDR1 LGHNA and CDR2 YNFKEQ. CDR3 size: 15 residues. As DNA, the CDR3 is TGTGCCGGCAGCCAGGCGCCGGCAGTGAGCACTGAAGCTTTCTTT. Protein sequence: CAGSQAPAVSTEAFF.

This clonotype was found a few times. The chain joins TRBV12-3 or TRBV12-4 to TRBJ2-7; 8 bases map to TRBD2. This CDR3 is built from 16 residues. The ends lost 0 bases at V and 1 base at J; junction bases unmatched: 5. CDR3 region: CASSLATGLVSYEQYF. The CDR3 DNA reads as TGTGCCAGCAGTTTAGCTACGGGACTAGTTTCCTACGAGCAGTACTTC.

The chain has TRBV5-1 and TRBJ2-5; 9 nucleotides agree with TRBD1. The J call could be wrong; TRBJ2-7 is a better fit for the DNA end. CDR1 SGHRS and CDR2 YFSETQ come from the germline V gene. The CDR3 has 14 residues. The CDR3 is CASSPDRGIHEQYF. The CDR3 bases are TGCGCCAGCAGCCCGGACAGGGGAATCCACGAGCAGTACTTC.

The gene calls are TRBV20-1 and TRBJ2-5; D remains ambiguous. Judging by the DNA end, TRBJ2-7 fits better; the J call may be wrong. This CDR3 contains 14 residues. CDR1 and CDR2 from the germline V gene are DFQATT and SNEGSKA (reference sequence). CDR3 residues: CSAIRIGTPYEQYF. The CDR3 coding sequence is TGCAGTGCTATCCGGATAGGAACCCCCTACGAGCAGTACTTC.

Remarks on this clonotype: Given a much more abundant clone one base away, this may be a read error. The chain uses TRBV5-1 and TRBJ1-1; 7 positions agree with TRBD1. V dropped 7 bases and J dropped 1; count of bases not matched to a gene: 1. Germline CDR1 reads SGHRS; CDR2 reads YFSETQ. The length of the CDR3 is 12 residues. As DNA, the CDR3 is TGCGCCAGCGCAGGGGGGAACACTGAAGCTTTCTTT. Protein: CASAGGNTEAFF.

The rearrangement joins TRBV4-1 to TRBJ1-4, with D perhaps TRBD1 (6 bases). Per germline, CDR1 MGHRA and CDR2 YSYEKL. The CDR3 is 14 residues long. V was cut by 2 bases and J by 3 bases, with 7 bases left in between. CDR3: CASSQQGSNEKLFF. In nucleotides, the CDR3 is TGCGCCAGCAGCCAACAGGGGTCTAATGAAAAACTGTTTTTT.

The V gene is TRBV11-3, the J gene TRBJ2-7; D uncertain. This CDR3 spans 14 amino acids. V was shortened by 5 bases and J by 6 bases, with 17 bases between the two germline ends. Germline V gives CDR1 SGHNT, CDR2 YENEEA. The CDR3 sequence: CASSPGPQWGEQYF. CDR3 DNA: TGTGCCAGCAGCCCAGGACCCCAGTGGGGCGAGCAGTACTTC.

The V call is TRBV14, the J call TRBJ2-1; D not certain. The CDR3 spans 13 residues. In germline, CDR1 is SGHDN, CDR2 FVKESK. V shed 0 bases and J shed 9 bases, with 9 bases lying between them. DNA for the CDR3: TGTGCCAGCAGCCAAGATGGGCCTGGTGAGCAGTTCTTC. Translating gives CASSQDGPGEQFF.

This chain connects TRBV29-1 to TRBJ1-2, with D unclear. This CDR3 has 12 amino acids. Trimming took 5 bases from V and 1 from J, leaving 8 bases between them. The V gene's germline CDR1 is SQVTM and CDR2 ANQGSEA. The CDR3: CSVQSLNYGYTF. Here the CDR3 DNA reads TGCAGCGTTCAAAGCCTTAACTATGGCTACACCTTC.

The chain recombines TRBV3-1 with TRBJ2-6; 8 bases agree with TRBD2. V lost 4 bases, J lost 1 base, and 9 bases stayed unmatched. This CDR3 has 18 amino acids. The germline gives CDR1 LGHDT, CDR2 YNNKEL (reference sequence). Here the CDR3 reads CASSLRASGSSGANVLTF. CDR3 nucleotide sequence: TGTGCCAGCAGCCTGCGGGCTAGCGGGTCATCTGGGGCCAACGTCCTGACTTTC.

This chain's CDR3 is CATSGHQGTGIGNEQFF. The DNA for the CDR3 is TGTGCCACCAGTGGACATCAGGGGACGGGCATTGGGAATGAGCAGTTCTTC. This chain connects TRBV24-1 to TRBJ2-1, with a possible D match to TRBD1 (6 bases). Germline loops: CDR1 KGHDR, CDR2 SFDVKD. CDR3 length equals 17 residues. V lost 5 bases and J lost 7, with 23 bases in between.

The chain recombines TRBV29-1 with TRBJ2-1; D gene uncertain. CDR1 SQVTM and CDR2 ANQGSEA come from the germline V gene. V was trimmed by 4 bases and J by 0 bases, leaving 10 bases between them. The CDR3 sequence is 14 residues long. The CDR3 DNA reads TGCAGCGTTGTACAAAGAAGCTCCTACAATGAGCAGTTCTTC. This gives the protein CSVVQRSSYNEQFF.

CDR3 DNA sequence: TGTGCCTCCAGTCAGGGGCGGACCTACACAGATACGCAGTATTTT. The encoded protein is CASSQGRTYTDTQYF. V gene TRBV28 combines with J gene TRBJ2-3; tentative D call: TRBD1 (6 bases). The CDR3 is made up of 15 amino acids. The V gene's germline CDR1 is MDHEN and CDR2 SYDVKM. V was shortened by 11 bases and J by 2 bases, with 20 bases between the two germline ends.

The chain carries TRBV21-1 and TRBJ2-5. The J call is uncertain, as TRBJ2-7 better fits the DNA end. TRBV21-1 is recorded as a pseudogene. The CDR3 runs 11 residues. CDR3 region: CASRIKREQYF. In DNA, the CDR3 is TGTGCCAGCAGGATCAAGCGCGAGCAGTACTTC.

V gene TRBV27 combines with J gene TRBJ2-3; possibly TRBD2 for D (5 bases). The germline CDR1 and CDR2 sequences are MNHEY and SMNVEV (reference sequence). Trimming removed 5 bases from V and 1 base from J, with 16 bases in between. The CDR3 contains 16 residues. As DNA, the CDR3 is TGTGCCAGCAGTACTCCTTCGGGTAGCGGCACAGATACGCAGTATTTT. It codes for CASSTPSGSGTDTQYF.

In this sample, this clonotype turned up a few times. This sequence joins TRBV15 and TRBJ1-2; no definite D call. Trimming removed 0 bases at V and 1 base at J, with 12 bases between. CDR1 and CDR2 (germline): LNHNV, YYDKDF (reference sequence). The CDR3 sequence is 16 residues long. CDR3: CATSRDTRAVNYGYTF. In DNA, the CDR3 is TGTGCCACCAGCAGAGATACGAGAGCGGTTAACTATGGCTACACCTTC.